This TCR beta chain was profiled in a study of blood T cell repertoires in COVID-19. Turning to the study itself: COVID-19 samples from acute and convalescent phases originated in the United States, Italy and Spain. Sources were T cells, B-cell-depleted T cells, or PBMCs; the material itself was cDNA or gDNA.

Original processing methods: Reference gene primer amplification gave nucleated cell count estimates. Using immunoSEQ multiplex PCR, the repertoire was profiled, and TCRdb retains in-frame clones only, with some absent. V and J calls and clone size are as listed in that table; D and trimming were resolved from the DNA. The profile shows 270,000 or so clones, 89% of them singletons. Trimming shortened V by 1 base and J by 4 bases, and 5 bases separated the two germline ends. The CDR3 loop spans 13 amino acids. Sequences were obtained from peripheral blood. The chain is built from TRBV12-3 or TRBV12-4 and TRBJ1-5, with D uncertain. This sequence originates from a woman in her thirties or forties who had recovered from COVID-19. DNA for the CDR3: TGTGCCAGCAGTTTAGGCCGGAATCAGCCCCAGCATTTT. Translated: CASSLGRNQPQHF.